This TCR beta chain was captured by sequencing in a study of blood T cell repertoires in COVID-19. Study information: COVID-19 samples collected from the United States, Italy and Spain covered acute and convalescent phases. Nucleic acid was either cDNA or gDNA, and it came from T cells, B-cell-depleted T cells, or PBMCs.

V was clipped by 7 bases and J by 3 bases; unmatched bases: 9. CDR3 length equals 14 residues. CDR1 is SNHLY and CDR2 is FYNNEI in the germline V gene. This clone was recorded once. Original analysis: How many nucleated cells were present was estimated from reference gene primer amplification. Measured with immunoSEQ multiplex PCR; TCRdb has only the in-frame clones, and not every one. From that table come the V and J calls and clone size; the DNA was used to work out D and trimming. The sample holds under 50,000 clones, around 90% seen once. The TCR was taken from an older man with active COVID-19. This chain joins TRBV2 and TRBJ2-7; TRBD1 matches at 7 bases. Sequencing was done on a sample of peripheral blood. CDR3 in DNA: TGTGCCAGCAACCGACAGGGTAGCAACTACGAGCAGTACTTC. Amino acids: CASNRQGSNYEQYF. The full variable domain, its missing parts supplied by reference TRBV2 and TRBJ2-7, is EPEVTQTPSHQVTQMGQEVILRCVPISNHLYFYWYRQILGQKVEFLVSFYNNEISEKSEIFDDQFSVERPDGSNFTLKIRSTKLEDSAMYFCASNRQGSNYEQYFGPGTRLTVT.